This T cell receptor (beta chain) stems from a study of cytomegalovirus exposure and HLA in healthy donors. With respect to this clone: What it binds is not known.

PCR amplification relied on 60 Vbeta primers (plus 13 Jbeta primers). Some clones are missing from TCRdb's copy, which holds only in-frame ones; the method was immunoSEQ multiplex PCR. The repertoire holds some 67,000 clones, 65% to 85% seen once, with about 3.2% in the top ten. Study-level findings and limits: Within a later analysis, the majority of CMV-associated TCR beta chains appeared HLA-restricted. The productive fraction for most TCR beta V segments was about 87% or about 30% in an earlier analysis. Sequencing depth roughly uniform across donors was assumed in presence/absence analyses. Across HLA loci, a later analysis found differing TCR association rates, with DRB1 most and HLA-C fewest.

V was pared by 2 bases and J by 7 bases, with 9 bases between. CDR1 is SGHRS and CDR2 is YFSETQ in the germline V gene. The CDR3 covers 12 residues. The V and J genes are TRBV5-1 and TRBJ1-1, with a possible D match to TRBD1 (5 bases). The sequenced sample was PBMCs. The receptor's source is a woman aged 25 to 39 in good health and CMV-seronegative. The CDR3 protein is CASSFGTGEAFF. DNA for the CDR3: TGCGCCAGCAGCTTTGGGACTGGTGAAGCTTTCTTT.